The sample holds one count of the clone carrying this T cell receptor (beta chain). These data belong to a study of blood T cell repertoires in COVID-19. Measured with immunoSEQ multiplex PCR; TCRdb has only the in-frame clones, and not every one. The sample includes about 190,000 clones, 75% to 90% of them seen just once. This receptor was identified in a woman in her thirties or forties with acute or convalescent COVID-19. Sequences were obtained from peripheral blood.

CDR3 coding DNA: TGTGCCAGCAGCCTGGGGCCAGATACGCAGTATTTT. Protein: CASSLGPDTQYF. This sequence joins TRBV7-8 and TRBJ2-3; possible D gene TRBD1, 5 bases. Germline V gene data show CDR1 as SGHVS and CDR2 as FQNEAQ. This CDR3 is built from 12 residues. The ends were cut back, 5 bases at V and 4 bases at J, with 7 bases in the middle.